This TCR beta chain was retrieved from a study of CD8 T cells in ankylosing spondylitis. This clonotype showed up many times. Quantitative 5'-RACE was performed with molecular barcodes, and it yielded the TCR beta libraries. TCRdb called the 5' RACE reads again in MiXCR, with one record for every CDR3 protein. The sample shows 200,000 to 250,000 distinct CDR3 sequences, over 8.5% of them seen only once. The CDR3 is 16 residues long. V was pared by 1 base and J by 0 bases, with 13 bases between. Sequencing was done on a sample of blood, either unsorted or a sorted T cell fraction (not recorded which). This receptor was taken from a male donor with ankylosing spondylitis or in good health (not recorded which). The chain joins TRBV12-3 or TRBV12-4 to TRBJ2-7; weak D call: TRBD1 (6 bases). The CDR3 DNA reads TGTGCCAGCAGTTTAGTTCCGGGACAACTCTCCTACGAGCAGTACTTC. Its translation: CASSLVPGQLSYEQYF.